Many counts were recorded for the clone carrying this T cell receptor (beta chain). The data belong to a study of glioma-infiltrating T cells. Using RNA template, CDR3s of TCR alpha and beta were amplified with iRepertoire arm-PCR. Using its own MiXCR run on the multiplex PCR reads, TCRdb lists one record per CDR3 protein. This sample has 40,000 or so distinct CDR3 sequences, with about 22% found just once. The CDR3 consists of 16 residues. J gave up 4 bases and V 0 bases, and 8 bases lay outside the gene matches. Per germline, CDR1 DFQATT and CDR2 SNEGSKA (reference sequence). This chain uses TRBV20-1 with TRBJ1-3; TRBD1 aligns across 8 bases. The sequence was obtained from a human donor with low-grade glioma or glioblastoma, undergoing nonglioma brain surgery, or in good health (not recorded which). Sequencing input: glioma tissue, nonneoplastic brain tissue, or PBMCs (not recorded which). CDR3 sequence (DNA): TGCAGTGCTAGAGACTTCGACAGGGGTGGGGGAAACACCATATATTTT. Its translation: CSARDFDRGGGNTIYF.